The 13 T cell receptor beta chains below come from one sample, sequenced in a study of OX40 agonist ivuxolimab in advanced cancers. Assay used: immunoSEQ multiplex PCR; TCRdb lists only in-frame clones, some missing. Of fewer than 65,000 clones in the sample, approximately 91% were seen once. The sample consisted of CD4+ or CD8+ T cells sorted from blood, taken in a trial of the OX40 agonist ivuxolimab. These receptor sequences come from an adult with an advanced solid tumor such as melanoma, head and neck, liver or kidney cancer.

The J gene is TRBJ2-3, the V gene TRBV27; 7 bases are a match to TRBD1. J gave up 0 bases and V 6 bases, and 3 bases lay outside the gene matches. Germline lookup yields CDR1 MNHEY and CDR2 SMNVEV (reference sequence). This CDR3 is built from 14 residues. The CDR3 coding sequence is TGTGCCAGCAGCCGACAGGGAAGCACAGATACGCAGTATTTT. This gives the protein CASSRQGSTDTQYF.

This chain uses TRBV29-1 with TRBJ2-3; maybe TRBD2 (5 bases). This CDR3 contains 13 residues. Germline CDR1 is SQVTM and CDR2 is ANQGSEA. Trimming left V 4 bases short and J 5 bases short, with 13 bases between. The CDR3 spells CSVVWLAEDTQYF. The CDR3, as DNA: TGCAGCGTTGTTTGGCTAGCTGAAGATACGCAGTATTTT.

The chain is built from TRBV4-1 and TRBJ2-7; 9 bases are a match to TRBD2. The trim removed 4 bases at V and 1 base at J, leaving 5 bases unmatched. Germline CDR1 is MGHRA and CDR2 is YSYEKL. CDR3 length equals 15 residues. CDR3 loop: CASSLLAGASYEQYF. The CDR3 coding sequence is TGCGCCAGCAGCCTACTAGCGGGTGCTTCCTACGAGCAGTACTTC.

The chain has TRBV1 and TRBJ2-7; TRBD2 was called by the table and not checked on the DNA. TRBV1 is noted as a pseudogene. The CDR3 sequence is 18 residues long. The CDR3 region has the DNA TGCACCAGCAGCCAAGAGACTCATTTCCGGGACTACTCCTACGAGCAGTACGTC. This sequence encodes CTSSQETHFRDYSYEQYV.

V usage is TRBV5-1 and J usage is TRBJ2-1, with 8 bases aligning to TRBD1. The CDR3 runs to 16 residues. Looked up from germline, CDR1 is SGHRS and CDR2 is YFSETQ. V trimming: 2 bases; J trimming: 9 bases; junction bases outside the gene matches: 13. The DNA of the CDR3 is TGCGCCAGCAGCTTAGACCCGGGACAGGAATTCCGTGAGCAGTTCTTC. As protein: CASSLDPGQEFREQFF.

This chain links TRBV9 with TRBJ2-2; D could derive from TRBD1 or TRBD2 (5 bases each). The CDR3 spans 13 residues. Germline assignment: CDR1 SGDLS and CDR2 YYNGEE. Trimming cost V 2 bases and J 3 bases, with 5 bases left between them. CDR3 in amino acids: CASSVGDTGELFF. CDR3 nucleotide sequence: TGTGCCAGCAGCGTGGGGGACACCGGGGAGCTGTTTTTT. Looking up the rest from reference TRBV9 and TRBJ2-2 gives the full variable domain: DSGVTQTPKHLITATGQRVTLRCSPRSGDLSVYWYQQSLDQGLQFLIQYYNGEERAKGNILERFSAQQFPDLHSELNLSSLELGDSALYFCASSVGDTGELFFGEGSRLTVL.

CDR3 bases: TGTGCCAGCACCCCCTTCGGAGGGAGAGACAATGAGCAGTTCTTC. This sequence encodes CASTPFGGRDNEQFF. The V and J genes are TRBV27 and TRBJ2-1, with D maybe TRBD2 (6 bases). This CDR3 contains 15 residues. Deletions cut 7 bases from V and 5 bases from J, with 18 bases between. Germline assignment: CDR1 MNHEY and CDR2 SMNVEV (reference sequence).

The CDR3 coding sequence is TGTGCCAGCAGCCTCCCGCCGGGCCGAGGGACAGATACGCAGTATTTT. Residues: CASSLPPGRGTDTQYF. This chain joins TRBV2 and TRBJ2-3; tentatively, D is TRBD2 (5 bases). Germline V CDR1 and CDR2: SNHLY, FYNNEI. The CDR3 spans 16 residues. Trimming took off 6 bases at V and 3 bases at J, with 19 bases between the two ends.

This clone was observed a few times. This chain connects TRBV21-1 to TRBJ2-7; TRBD2, the table's D call, was not compared with the DNA. TRBV21-1 is annotated as a pseudogene. The CDR3 sequence is 12 residues long. The chain's CDR3 is CAPPKVLREQYF. CDR3 nucleotides: TGTGCCCCCCCCAAGGTATTGCGGGAGCAGTACTTC.

J is TRBJ2-2 and V is TRBV4-1; D possibly corresponds to TRBD2 (5 bases). This CDR3 is built from 15 residues. V was pared by 1 base and J by 6 bases, with 12 bases between. Germline V gene sequence: CDR1 MGHRA, CDR2 YSYEKL. The CDR3 reads CASSQGGRGPGELFF. The CDR3 DNA reads TGCGCCAGCAGCCAAGGTGGACGGGGTCCCGGGGAGCTGTTTTTT.

V and J are TRBV7-8 and TRBJ2-7; TRBD2 aligns across 8 bases. The CDR3 has 14 residues. The germline CDR1 and CDR2 sequences are SGHVS and FQNEAQ. V lost 5 bases to trimming and J lost 5 bases; unmatched junction nucleotides: 8. CDR3: CASSPSTSGHEQYV. The CDR3 nucleotides read TGTGCCAGCAGCCCCTCAACTAGCGGTCACGAGCAGTACGTC.

The CDR3 protein is CASSLAGYSYEQYV. CDR3 bases: TGTGCCAGCAGCCTTGCAGGCTACTCCTACGAGCAGTACGTC. This rearrangement joins TRBV16 to TRBJ2-7; D unclear. The CDR3 totals 14 residues. Trimming took 4 bases from V and 0 from J, leaving 10 bases between them. The V gene's germline CDR1 is KGHSY and CDR2 FQNENV.

The rearrangement joins TRBV4-2 to TRBJ2-3, with 8 bases lining up with TRBD2. Germline trimming cut 2 bases from V and 1 base from J; bases unmatched to any gene: 5. The CDR3 loop spans 16 amino acids. From germline, CDR1 is LGHNA and CDR2 YNFKEQ. The DNA for the CDR3 is TGTGCCAGCAGCCAAATACGGGGGGGAGGCACAGATACGCAGTATTTT. Translating it yields CASSQIRGGGTDTQYF.